Each of the 15 T cell receptor beta chains below was sequenced from the same sample in a study of Ad26.COV2.S vaccination and SARS-CoV-2 variants. Sequenced by immunoSEQ multiplex PCR; TCRdb stores in-frame clones only, minus some. The top ten clones hold 2.5% of a sample with about 450,000 clones, 85% to 90% of them seen once. Indicated treatment: over 15 received Ad26.COV2.S at low or high dose, single or two shots; a few received placebo; per-sample allocation not given. Sampling was performed 63 days after the first vaccine or placebo injection. The material sequenced was peripheral blood, taken in a trial of Ad26.COV2.S vaccine versus placebo. Receptors were obtained from a person aged 18 to 59 who received the Ad26.COV2.S COVID-19 vaccine or a placebo.

The chain has TRBV6-5 and TRBJ1-1; 8 bases line up with TRBD1. This CDR3 contains 14 residues. Losses at the gene ends were 6 bases for V and 6 bases for J; bases not matched to a gene: 9. Germline V gene data show CDR1 as MNHEY and CDR2 as SVGAGI. The CDR3 protein is CASSRTGWVAEAFF. CDR3 nucleotide sequence: TGTGCCAGCAGCCGGACAGGGTGGGTCGCTGAAGCTTTCTTT.

The rearrangement links TRBV18 to TRBJ2-7; TRBD1 might be the D (5 bases). The CDR3 spans 13 residues. V was trimmed by 4 bases and J by 5 bases, leaving 12 bases between them. Looked up from germline, CDR1 is KGHSH and CDR2 is LQKENI. Here the CDR3 reads CASSRLDSNEQYF. In nucleotides, the CDR3 is TGTGCCAGCTCACGACTCGACAGTAACGAGCAGTACTTC.

The V and J genes are TRBV7-3 and TRBJ2-3, with 7 bases lining up with TRBD2. V was pared by 6 bases and J by 0 bases, with 6 bases of the junction left unmatched. Germline assignment: CDR1 SGHTA and CDR2 FQGTGA. The CDR3 sequence is 15 residues long. CDR3: CASSRDYSSTDTQYF. DNA of the CDR3: TGTGCCAGCAGTCGGGACTATTCTAGCACAGATACGCAGTATTTT.

The V gene is TRBV19, the J gene TRBJ2-3; D not certain. V gave up 5 bases and J gave up 0 bases, with 12 bases separating them. Germline V CDR1 and CDR2: LNHDA, SQIVND (reference sequence). The CDR3 spans 15 residues. The CDR3 loop reads CASSPIEVSTDTQYF. The CDR3 DNA is TGTGCCAGTAGTCCCATTGAAGTTAGCACAGATACGCAGTATTTT.

The chain employs TRBV2 and TRBJ1-2, with TRBD1 matching 7 bases. Germline CDR1 and CDR2: SNHLY and FYNNEI. Trimming at V came to 6 bases and at J to 4 bases, leaving 14 bases not matched to a gene. This CDR3 is 16 amino acids long. The CDR3 protein is CASRPRGAAHRYGYTF. CDR3 nucleotides: TGTGCCAGCAGGCCCAGGGGGGCCGCACATCGCTATGGCTACACCTTC. The entire variable domain, with the rest obtained from reference TRBV2 and TRBJ1-2, is as follows: EPEVTQTPSHQVTQMGQEVILRCVPISNHLYFYWYRQILGQKVEFLVSFYNNEISEKSEIFDDQFSVERPDGSNFTLKIRSTKLEDSAMYFCASRPRGAAHRYGYTFGSGTRLTVV.

This chain connects TRBV28 to TRBJ2-5, with 11 bases aligning to TRBD1. Trimming at V came to 5 bases and at J to 1 base, leaving 0 bases not matched to a gene. Germline CDR1 and CDR2: MDHEN and SYDVKM. This CDR3 is built from 14 residues. The DNA for the CDR3 is TGTGCCAGCAGTGGGACAGGGGGCCAAGAGACCCAGTACTTC. Translating it yields CASSGTGGQETQYF.

This chain connects TRBV27 to TRBJ1-2; TRBD1 matches at 8 bases. The V and J ends lost 1 base and 4 bases, in that order; junction bases with no gene match: 2. The length of the CDR3 is 14 residues. Germline CDR1 MNHEY, CDR2 SMNVEV (reference sequence). As DNA, the CDR3 is TGTGCCAGCAGTTTATGGGGGACAGGCTATGGCTACACCTTC. It codes for CASSLWGTGYGYTF.

The chain employs TRBV5-4 and TRBJ2-3; the D is unclear. Germline values: CDR1 SGHNT, CDR2 YYREEE (reference sequence). V was shortened by 7 bases and J by 0 bases, with 12 bases between the two germline ends. The CDR3 loop spans 14 amino acids. The CDR3 reads CASAPAASTDTQYF. In DNA, the CDR3 is TGTGCCAGCGCCCCGGCGGCTAGCACAGATACGCAGTATTTT.

The rearrangement uses TRBV10-3 and TRBJ2-1, with D possibly matching TRBD1 (5 bases). The germline CDR1 and CDR2 sequences are ENHRY and SYGVKD. V lost 7 bases, J lost 2 bases, and 15 bases lay in between. The CDR3 consists of 15 residues. The CDR3 protein is CAINPQGNTYNEQFF. CDR3 sequence (DNA): TGTGCCATCAATCCCCAGGGTAACACCTACAATGAGCAGTTCTTC.

The chain is built from TRBV6-5 and TRBJ2-7; D may match TRBD1 or TRBD2 (5 bases each). The CDR3 runs 11 residues. Germline V lookup: CDR1 MNHEY, CDR2 SVGAGI. V shed 10 bases and J shed 3 bases, with 10 bases lying between them. This CDR3 reads CATRDGYEQYF. Written as DNA, the CDR3 is TGTGCCACTAGGGACGGCTACGAGCAGTACTTC.

The J gene is TRBJ1-4, the V gene TRBV27; D gene ambiguous. In germline, CDR1 is MNHEY, CDR2 SMNVEV (reference sequence). CDR3 length: 18 amino acids. Trimming pared 5 bases from V and 2 bases from J, leaving 21 bases between. CDR3 sequence reads: CASSTYAFKGGTNEKLFF. DNA of the CDR3: TGTGCCAGCAGTACATATGCTTTCAAGGGAGGGACTAATGAAAAACTGTTTTTT.

The V call is TRBV2, the J call TRBJ2-7, with a tentative D call TRBD1 (5 bases). Germline V lookup: CDR1 SNHLY, CDR2 FYNNEI. The CDR3 loop spans 14 amino acids. The V gene lost 1 base and the J gene lost 6 bases, with 13 bases spanning the gap. DNA of the CDR3: TGTGCCAGCAGTGAAGATTGGCCAGGGCCCGAGCAGTACTTC. Its protein product is CASSEDWPGPEQYF.

The chain combines TRBV4-1 with TRBJ1-4, with D uncertain. Trimming pared 6 bases from V and 3 bases from J, leaving 11 bases between. The germline V gene encodes CDR1 MGHRA and CDR2 YSYEKL. The CDR3 runs 14 residues. This CDR3 reads CASRDPWANEKLFF. The CDR3 DNA sequence: TGCGCCAGCAGGGACCCTTGGGCTAATGAAAAACTGTTTTTT.

The rearrangement joins TRBV24-1 to TRBJ1-2, with a possible D match to TRBD1 (5 bases). Deletions cut 7 bases from V and 2 bases from J, with 10 bases between. Germline-derived CDR1 and CDR2 are KGHDR and SFDVKD. The CDR3 has 13 amino acids. The CDR3 DNA sequence: TGTGCCACCAGCCGGGACGGAAACTATGGCTACACCTTC. This codes for CATSRDGNYGYTF.

This chain joins TRBV19 and TRBJ1-2; D gene uncertain. The CDR3 covers 13 residues. Germline assignment: CDR1 LNHDA and CDR2 SQIVND (reference sequence). Deletions cut 3 bases from V and 3 bases from J, with 8 bases between. The CDR3 loop reads CASSMDRYYGYTF. CDR3 coding DNA: TGTGCCAGTAGTATGGACCGCTACTATGGCTACACCTTC.